These 20 T cell receptor beta chains originate from one sample sequenced in a study of blood T cell repertoires in COVID-19. This table comes from immunoSEQ multiplex PCR, and its TCRdb copy is limited to in-frame clones, with some not included. Of fewer than 600,000 clones detected, roughly 90% appear once; the ten largest clones hold less than 2%. The sequenced material came from PBMCs or T cells enriched from blood (not recorded which). These receptor sequences come from a woman in her thirties or forties who had recovered from COVID-19.

The V and J genes are TRBV18 and TRBJ1-3; D is possibly TRBD1 (5 bases). Trimming left V 2 bases short and J 1 base short, with 15 bases between. Germline V gene lookup returns CDR1 KGHSH and CDR2 LQKENI. The CDR3 extends over 17 amino acids. CDR3 sequence reads: CASSPMGQARSGNTIYF. CDR3 bases: TGTGCCAGCTCACCAATGGGGCAAGCTCGGTCTGGAAACACCATATATTTT.

The J gene is TRBJ1-3, the V gene TRBV11-2; no reliable D call. Germline lookup yields CDR1 SGHAT and CDR2 FQNNGV. Trimming removed 6 bases from V and 0 bases from J, with 12 bases in between. This CDR3 contains 15 residues. CDR3 in DNA: TGTGCCAGCAGACATACAGCGGACTCTGGAAACACCATATATTTT. This encodes CASRHTADSGNTIYF.

The rearrangement links TRBV19 to TRBJ1-4, with 8 bases lining up with TRBD1. The CDR3 is 15 amino acids. Germline CDR1 and CDR2: LNHDA and SQIVND (reference sequence). The ends lost 5 bases at V and 4 bases at J; junction bases unmatched: 6. The CDR3 loop is CASSSGGSNNEKLFF. The CDR3 coding sequence is TGTGCCAGTAGTTCAGGGGGCTCGAATAATGAAAAACTGTTTTTT.

This sequence joins TRBV6-1 and TRBJ2-1; D remains unclear. This CDR3 is built from 15 residues. CDR1 is MNHNS and CDR2 is SASEGT in the germline V gene. V lost 1 base to trimming and J lost 2 bases, with 9 bases between them. The CDR3 sequence: CASSEDRSTYNEQFF. The CDR3 DNA follows: TGTGCCAGCAGTGAAGATAGGAGCACCTACAATGAGCAGTTCTTC.

This clone has just one count. The V call is TRBV18, the J call TRBJ2-7; 12 bases line up with TRBD2. Germline V gives CDR1 KGHSH, CDR2 LQKENI. Germline trimming cut 0 bases from V and 7 bases from J; bases unmatched to any gene: 13. The CDR3 spans 18 residues. Here the CDR3 DNA reads TGTGCCAGCTCACCACCGTTGGTTCCTAGCGGGAGGGCTCGAGAGCAGTACTTC. Protein sequence: CASSPPLVPSGRAREQYF.

The count of this clone is one. The chain links TRBV5-6 to TRBJ1-2; no reliable D call. The CDR3 loop spans 14 amino acids. Looked up from germline, CDR1 is SGHDT and CDR2 is YYEEEE. Deletions cut 0 bases from V and 2 bases from J, with 8 bases between. The CDR3 DNA follows: TGTGCCAGCAGCTTGGCACGGTGGAACTATGGCTACACCTTC. It specifies CASSLARWNYGYTF.

This chain joins TRBV4-2 and TRBJ2-7, with 10 nucleotides matching TRBD2. CDR3 length: 15 amino acids. Germline V lookup: CDR1 LGHNA, CDR2 YNFKEQ. The V gene end was trimmed by 4 bases and the J gene end by 4 bases; junction bases not matched to a gene: 7. CDR3 nucleotide sequence: TGTGCCAGCAGCCCCGGGCTAGCGGGAGTGTACGAGCAGTACTTC. This codes for CASSPGLAGVYEQYF.

The table lists this clone with a count of one. This chain joins TRBV7-2 and TRBJ1-5, with D maybe TRBD1 (6 bases). The CDR3 extends over 15 amino acids. V dropped 5 bases and J dropped 0 bases, with 11 bases sitting between them. The V gene's germline CDR1 is SGHTA and CDR2 FQGNSA. The CDR3 DNA follows: TGTGCCAGCAGCACCGGACAGCCTAGCAATCAGCCCCAGCATTTT. Translating it yields CASSTGQPSNQPQHF.

The rearrangement links TRBV12-5 to TRBJ2-1; TRBD1 is a possible D gene (5 bases). Germline V gene data show CDR1 as LGHNT and CDR2 as FRNRAP. V was trimmed by 6 bases and J by 4 bases, leaving 13 bases between them. The CDR3 covers 14 residues. The CDR3 region is CASGPDREYNEQFF. The CDR3 bases are TGTGCTAGTGGCCCCGACAGAGAGTACAATGAGCAGTTCTTC.

The chain carries TRBV11-3 and TRBJ2-3; 10 nucleotides match TRBD2. Trimming cost V 5 bases and J 2 bases; bases outside gene matches: 4. In germline, CDR1 is SGHNT, CDR2 YENEEA. This CDR3 has 15 amino acids. DNA of the CDR3: TGTGCCAGCAGCAAGCGGGAGGGAGACACAGATACGCAGTATTTT. Translating gives CASSKREGDTDTQYF. The full variable domain, rest sourced from reference TRBV11-3 and TRBJ2-3, is EAGVVQSPRYKIIEKKQPVAFWCNPISGHNTLYWYLQNLGQGPELLIRYENEEAVDDSQLPKDRFSAERLKGVDSTLKIQPAELGDSAVYLCASSKREGDTDTQYFGPGTRLTVL.

V gene TRBV18 combines with J gene TRBJ1-2; D perhaps matches TRBD1 (6 bases). The CDR3 consists of 13 residues. From germline, CDR1 is KGHSH and CDR2 LQKENI. V shed 5 bases and J shed 2 bases, with 9 bases lying between them. CDR3 coding DNA: TGTGCCAGCTCATCAGGGGCCAACTATGGCTACACCTTC. Residues: CASSSGANYGYTF. Looking up the rest from reference TRBV18 and TRBJ1-2 gives the full variable domain: NAGVMQNPRHLVRRRGQEARLRCSPMKGHSHVYWYRQLPEEGLKFMVYLQKENIIDESGMPKERFSAEFPKEGPSILRIQQVVRGDSAAYFCASSSGANYGYTFGSGTRLTVV.

J is TRBJ1-1 and V is TRBV11-2, with a tentative D call TRBD1 (5 bases). Germline V gene lookup returns CDR1 SGHAT and CDR2 FQNNGV. The CDR3 consists of 13 residues. Trimming took 0 bases from V and 8 from J, leaving 10 bases between them. CDR3 amino acids: CASSLEGPGEAFF. The CDR3 bases are TGTGCCAGCAGCTTAGAAGGGCCAGGGGAAGCTTTCTTT.

The CDR3 DNA is TGTGCCAGTAGTATACTACAGGGGGAACAGCCCCAGCATTTT. This sequence encodes CASSILQGEQPQHF. The chain joins TRBV19 to TRBJ1-5; 8 bases match TRBD1. With 2 bases clipped from V and 7 bases from J, the junction kept 4 bases outside the gene matches. Looked up from germline, CDR1 is LNHDA and CDR2 is SQIVND (reference sequence). The CDR3 is 14 amino acids.

This clone was counted a few times. V and J are TRBV5-1 and TRBJ2-3; D perhaps matches TRBD2 (5 bases). CDR3 size: 15 residues. With 0 bases removed from V and 2 bases from J, the gap between germline ends came to 10 bases. CDR1 and CDR2 from the germline V gene are SGHRS and YFSETQ. This CDR3 is CASSLAGKITDTQYF. The CDR3 nucleotides read TGCGCCAGCAGCTTGGCCGGGAAAATCACAGATACGCAGTATTTT.

In regard to this clone: One junction end disagrees with the germline gene, perhaps due to a read error. The chain is built from TRBV29-1 and TRBJ1-4; perhaps TRBD1 as D (6 bases). In germline, CDR1 is SQVTM, CDR2 ANQGSEA. The CDR3 runs 15 residues. This chain's CDR3 is CSVEGGRGTNEKLFF. In DNA form, the CDR3 reads TGCAGCGTCGAAGGGGGGCGGGGGACTAATGAAAAACTGTTTTTT.

V gene TRBV11-2 combines with J gene TRBJ2-5; TRBD2 agrees at 9 bases. The length of the CDR3 is 13 residues. J lost 4 bases, V lost 5 bases, and 2 bases had no gene match. Germline CDR1 and CDR2: SGHAT and FQNNGV. The CDR3 DNA reads as TGTGCCAGCAGCCCAGCGGGGGGAGAGACCCAGTACTTC. Translated, it gives CASSPAGGETQYF.

The chain has TRBV18 and TRBJ1-1, with a weak D call TRBD1 (6 bases). Trimming removed 5 bases from V and 10 bases from J, with 14 bases in between. The CDR3 runs 12 residues. Germline values: CDR1 KGHSH, CDR2 LQKENI. The CDR3 sequence is CASSSPQGLAFF. The DNA for the CDR3 is TGTGCCAGCTCATCGCCTCAGGGGTTAGCTTTCTTT.

The CDR3: CASSLAGIGQVEAFF. DNA for the CDR3: TGTGCCAGCAGCTTGGCGGGTATCGGACAAGTTGAAGCTTTCTTT. V gene TRBV5-8 combines with J gene TRBJ1-1, with D maybe TRBD1 (5 bases). The CDR3 runs 15 residues. Per the germline V gene, CDR1 is SGHTS and CDR2 is YDEGEE. The ends were cut back, 0 bases at V and 7 bases at J, with 16 bases in the middle.

The CDR3 DNA sequence: TGCGCCAGCAGCCCAGACAGGGCCCCTACGAAGCAGTACTTC. Protein product: CASSPDRAPTKQYF. The genes are TRBV4-1 and TRBJ2-7; 7 nucleotides align to TRBD1. Trimming cost V 4 bases and J 8 bases; bases outside gene matches: 11. Germline assignment: CDR1 MGHRA and CDR2 YSYEKL. CDR3 length: 14 amino acids.

The V and J genes are TRBV11-3 and TRBJ2-3; D might be TRBD2 (6 bases). The V and J ends lost 6 bases and 1 base respectively, with 23 bases between them. The germline gives CDR1 SGHNT, CDR2 YENEEA. The CDR3 is 18 residues long. The CDR3 region is CASRPDKVLGLRTDTQYF. DNA of the CDR3: TGTGCCAGCAGACCAGACAAGGTGCTGGGACTTCGCACAGATACGCAGTATTTT. The entire variable domain, with the rest obtained from reference TRBV11-3 and TRBJ2-3, is as follows: EAGVVQSPRYKIIEKKQPVAFWCNPISGHNTLYWYLQNLGQGPELLIRYENEEAVDDSQLPKDRFSAERLKGVDSTLKIQPAELGDSAVYLCASRPDKVLGLRTDTQYFGPGTRLTVL.